A single sample is the source of the 17 T cell receptor beta chains below, sequenced in a study of regulatory T cells in long-lasting Graves disease. Described time point: newly diagnosed GD, antithyroid drugs for less than 3 months. The authors made the TCR library using RNA they extracted from PBMCs. Construction of TCR beta libraries relied on iRepertoire HTBI primers and on Arm-PCR targeting CDR3 regions. TCRdb processed the multiplex PCR reads anew with MiXCR; each CDR3 protein has one entry. The sample contains roughly 220,000 distinct CDR3 sequences, about 17% of which appear only once. Sequenced material: peripheral blood mononuclear cells (PBMCs), taken at new diagnosis, from a patient treated with antithyroid drugs. These receptors were taken from a female donor with Graves disease.

With respect to this clonotype: A much bigger clone sits one base away, suggesting this may be a read error. The V call is TRBV24-1, the J call TRBJ1-5, with D maybe TRBD1 (6 bases). The germline V gene encodes CDR1 KGHDR and CDR2 SFDVKD. This CDR3 is 15 amino acids long. The CDR3 nucleotides are TGTGCCGCCAGTGATTCCCGGGACACCAATCAGCCCCAGCATTTT. Its protein is CAASDSRDTNQPQHF.

The chain recombines TRBV7-2 with TRBJ2-2, with no clear D. The V and J ends lost 4 bases and 3 bases respectively, with 6 bases between them. The CDR3 has 13 amino acids. Per the germline V gene, CDR1 is SGHTA and CDR2 is FQGNSA. Here the CDR3 DNA reads TGTGCCAGCAGCTGGCGGTACACCGGGGAGCTGTTTTTT. It yields the protein CASSWRYTGELFF.

This clonotype was seen many times. The chain is built from TRBV6-1 and TRBJ2-1; the D call may be TRBD1 or TRBD2 (6 bases each). V was clipped by 5 bases and J by 7 bases, with 18 bases between them. CDR3 length: 15 amino acids. CDR1 and CDR2 from the germline V gene are MNHNS and SASEGT. The CDR3 nucleotides are TGTGCCAGCAGTAGCCGCGGGACACCTTCTAATGAGCAGTTCTTC. It is translated as CASSSRGTPSNEQFF.

The rearrangement links TRBV19 to TRBJ1-6; D is unresolved. CDR1 and CDR2 from the germline V gene are LNHDA and SQIVND (reference sequence). Trimming pared 10 bases from V and 10 bases from J, leaving 17 bases between. This CDR3 region has 13 residues. The DNA of the CDR3 is TGTGCCACCGGAGCAGGATTGGGATCACCCCTCCACTTT. As protein: CATGAGLGSPLHF.

In this sample, this clonotype turned up many times. This chain connects TRBV19 to TRBJ1-4, with TRBD1 matching 9 bases. The ends lost 5 bases at V and 3 bases at J; junction bases unmatched: 10. Germline values: CDR1 LNHDA, CDR2 SQIVND (reference sequence). This CDR3 comprises 17 residues. The CDR3 here is CASSPYGTGRANEKLFF. The CDR3 DNA sequence: TGTGCCAGTAGTCCTTACGGGACAGGGAGAGCTAATGAAAAACTGTTTTTT.

This clonotype came up a few times. The rearrangement links TRBV24-1 to TRBJ2-5; no definite D call. Looked up from germline, CDR1 is KGHDR and CDR2 is SFDVKD. V lost 3 bases to trimming and J lost 3 bases, with 1 base between them. CDR3 length: 11 residues. The CDR3 nucleotides are TGTGCCACCAGTGATGAAGAGACCCAGTACTTC. Its translation: CATSDEETQYF.

The genes are TRBV19 and TRBJ2-7, with 9 bases that match TRBD1. Germline V gene data show CDR1 as LNHDA and CDR2 as SQIVND (reference sequence). There are 16 residues in the CDR3. V lost 4 bases to trimming and J lost 3 bases; unmatched junction nucleotides: 10. The CDR3 here is CASSTIGQGIGYEQYF. As DNA, the CDR3 is TGTGCCAGTAGTACAATTGGACAGGGGATCGGCTACGAGCAGTACTTC. The variable domain in full, with the rest retrieved from reference TRBV19 and TRBJ2-7, is DGGITQSPKYLFRKEGQNVTLSCEQNLNHDAMYWYRQDPGQGLRLIYYSQIVNDFQKGDIAEGYSVSREKKESFPLTVTSAQKNPTAFYLCASSTIGQGIGYEQYFGPGTRLTVT.

This clonotype has a count of ten or more. The CDR3 is CASSFVFVNTEAFF. CDR3 bases: TGTGCCAGCAGTTTCGTATTCGTGAACACTGAAGCTTTCTTT. The chain combines TRBV12-3 or TRBV12-4 with TRBJ1-1; D gene uncertain. The CDR3 is 14 residues long. V lost 3 bases to trimming and J lost 0 bases, with 8 bases between them.

This clonotype has a count of ten or more. This chain joins TRBV7-8 and TRBJ1-1; D uncertain. Trimming left V 4 bases short and J 0 bases short, with 6 bases between. The CDR3 length is 13 residues. CDR1 and CDR2 from the germline V gene are SGHVS and FQNEAQ. CDR3 loop: CASSYTVNTEAFF. The CDR3, as DNA: TGTGCCAGCAGCTACACAGTGAACACTGAAGCTTTCTTT.

This clonotype showed up many times. J is TRBJ2-7 and V is TRBV11-3, with D perhaps TRBD2 (7 bases). CDR3 size: 14 residues. Germline-derived CDR1 and CDR2 are SGHNT and YENEEA. V was shortened by 5 bases and J by 6 bases, with 17 bases between the two germline ends. The CDR3 region has the DNA TGTGCCAGCAGCCCGGGGGGCGGGAGAGGCGAGCAGTACTTC. It encodes CASSPGGGRGEQYF. The full variable domain, completed using reference TRBV11-3 and TRBJ2-7, is EAGVVQSPRYKIIEKKQPVAFWCNPISGHNTLYWYLQNLGQGPELLIRYENEEAVDDSQLPKDRFSAERLKGVDSTLKIQPAELGDSAVYLCASSPGGGRGEQYFGPGTRLTVT.

In this sample, this clonotype turned up many times. V is TRBV5-6 and J is TRBJ2-7; D not resolved. Trimming left V 4 bases short and J 6 bases short, with 23 bases between. The CDR3 extends over 16 amino acids. CDR1 SGHDT and CDR2 YYEEEE come from the germline V gene. DNA of the CDR3: TGTGCCAGCAGCCCCTCGGCAACCCTAACGGGCATCGAGCAGTACTTC. This sequence encodes CASSPSATLTGIEQYF.

The chain is built from TRBV6-1 and TRBJ1-5, with 7 nucleotides matching TRBD1. The CDR3 totals 14 residues. The germline V gene encodes CDR1 MNHNS and CDR2 SASEGT. V trimming: 10 bases; J trimming: 2 bases; junction bases outside the gene matches: 8. The CDR3 DNA is TGTGCCACCAACAAGGGGGCCGGCAATCAGCCCCAGCATTTT. This encodes CATNKGAGNQPQHF.

This clonotype was seen many times. This chain uses TRBV25-1 with TRBJ1-1; TRBD1 is a possible D gene (5 bases). The germline gives CDR1 MGHDK, CDR2 SYGVNS. The CDR3 covers 13 residues. Trimming removed 6 bases at V and 4 bases at J, with 12 bases between. The CDR3 sequence: CASRRGGITEAFF. The CDR3 region has the DNA TGTGCCAGCAGGAGGGGAGGGATCACTGAAGCTTTCTTT. Based on the CDR3 plus reference TRBV25-1 and TRBJ1-1, the full variable domain is EADIYQTPRYLVIGTGKKITLECSQTMGHDKMYWYQQDPGMELHLIHYSYGVNSTEKGDLSSESTVSRIRTEHFPLTLESARPSHTSQYLCASRRGGITEAFFGQGTRLTVV.

This clonotype was detected many times. This chain connects TRBV7-9 to TRBJ2-7; no definite D call. The CDR3 extends over 15 amino acids. Germline V gene sequence: CDR1 SEHNR, CDR2 FQNEAQ (reference sequence). V lost 0 bases and J 5 bases, leaving 14 bases between the germline ends. The CDR3 protein is CASSLAGLTEHEQYF. In DNA form, the CDR3 reads TGTGCCAGCAGCTTAGCGGGCCTGACGGAACACGAGCAGTACTTC. Together with reference TRBV7-9 and TRBJ2-7, the CDR3 gives the full variable domain: DTGVSQNPRHKITKRGQNVTFRCDPISEHNRLYWYRQTLGQGPEFLTYFQNEAQLEKSRLLSDRFSAERPKGSFSTLEIQRTEQGDSAMYLCASSLAGLTEHEQYFGPGTRLTVT.

In its sample, this clonotype was seen many times. V usage is TRBV12-3 or TRBV12-4 and J usage is TRBJ2-2; D is unresolved. V was trimmed by 5 bases and J by 7 bases, leaving 8 bases between them. The CDR3 spans 12 residues. The CDR3 loop reads CASSINLGELFF. For the CDR3, the DNA is TGTGCCAGCAGTATCAACCTCGGGGAGCTGTTTTTT.

This clonotype was detected a few times. The chain combines TRBV20-1 with TRBJ2-4; D unresolved. Germline V gene lookup returns CDR1 DFQATT and CDR2 SNEGSKA (reference sequence). This CDR3 contains 13 residues. V lost 1 base and J 3 bases, leaving 7 bases between the germline ends. CDR3 sequence reads: CSARALSKNIQYF. The CDR3 nucleotides are TGCAGTGCTAGAGCCCTCAGCAAAAACATTCAGTACTTC.

The CDR3 reads CASSLMGRREAFF. In DNA form, the CDR3 reads TGCGCCAGCAGCTTGATGGGGCGGCGTGAAGCTTTCTTT. V and J are TRBV5-1 and TRBJ1-1, with D maybe TRBD1 (5 bases). Germline V lookup: CDR1 SGHRS, CDR2 YFSETQ. The CDR3 has 13 residues. Between the trimmed V and J ends, which lost 1 base and 7 bases, there was a span of 11 bases.